One sample yielded the 5 T cell receptor beta chains listed below, sequenced in a study of blood T cell repertoires in COVID-19. Here immunoSEQ multiplex PCR was the method, and the copy in TCRdb shows in-frame clones only, minus some. The table lists about 310,000 clones, 89% of them singletons. Sequencing was carried out using PBMCs or T cells enriched from blood (not recorded which). The receptor set was obtained from a man in his fifties or sixties who had recovered from COVID-19.

The chain carries TRBV6-6 and TRBJ1-5; TRBD1 matches at 8 bases. Germline CDR1 and CDR2: MNHNY and SVGAGI (reference sequence). V shed 5 bases and J 0 bases; nucleotides not matched to a gene: 9. The CDR3 length is 17 residues. As DNA, the CDR3 is TGTGCCAGCAGTCCACAGGGGGGGCCCCCTAGCAATCAGCCCCAGCATTTT. Translation gives CASSPQGGPPSNQPQHF.

The V and J genes are TRBV5-1 and TRBJ1-3; D uncertain. The CDR3 is 16 amino acids. CDR1 SGHRS and CDR2 YFSETQ come from the germline V gene. V was cut by 4 bases and J by 0 bases, with 14 bases left in between. The CDR3 DNA reads as TGCGCCAGCAGCCCCCGCCCCCCAGACTCTGGAAACACCATATATTTT. Protein product: CASSPRPPDSGNTIYF.

The chain couples TRBV11-2 to TRBJ2-7; 11 bases are shared with TRBD2. With 6 bases clipped from V and 0 bases from J, the junction kept 13 bases outside the gene matches. CDR1 and CDR2 from the germline V gene are SGHAT and FQNNGV. This CDR3 contains 18 residues. CDR3 coding DNA: TGTGCCAGCAGATCCGGGACTAGCGGAAGGAGTCGCTCCTACGAGCAGTACTTC. Protein: CASRSGTSGRSRSYEQYF.

This clone is medium-sized. The J gene is TRBJ1-1, the V gene TRBV19; D gene uncertain. The CDR3 spans 13 residues. Trimming shortened V by 5 bases and J by 1 base, and 8 bases separated the two germline ends. The germline V gene encodes CDR1 LNHDA and CDR2 SQIVND (reference sequence). Here the CDR3 reads CASSSGENTEAFF. CDR3 sequence (DNA): TGTGCCAGTAGTTCAGGCGAGAACACTGAAGCTTTCTTT.

The V gene is TRBV25-1, the J gene TRBJ2-1, with 13 bases matching TRBD2. CDR3 length equals 18 residues. CDR1 and CDR2 from the germline V gene are MGHDK and SYGVNS. The V segment lost 8 bases and the J segment 2 bases; nucleotides outside the gene matches: 12. Here the CDR3 reads CASGRTSGSISTYNEQFF. The CDR3 DNA reads TGTGCCAGCGGGAGGACTAGCGGGAGTATTAGCACCTACAATGAGCAGTTCTTC.